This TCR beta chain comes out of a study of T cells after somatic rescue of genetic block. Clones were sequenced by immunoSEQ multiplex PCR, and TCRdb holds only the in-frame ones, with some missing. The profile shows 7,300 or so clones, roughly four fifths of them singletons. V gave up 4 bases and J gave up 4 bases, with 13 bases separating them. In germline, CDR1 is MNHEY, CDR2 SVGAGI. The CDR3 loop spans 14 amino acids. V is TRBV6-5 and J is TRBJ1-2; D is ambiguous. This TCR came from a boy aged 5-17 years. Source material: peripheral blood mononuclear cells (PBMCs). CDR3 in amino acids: CASSLWEWPYGYTF. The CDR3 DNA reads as TGTGCCAGCAGTTTGTGGGAGTGGCCCTATGGCTACACCTTC.